This paragraph reports one TCR beta chain. The CDR3 covers 16 residues. From germline, CDR1 is SNHLY and CDR2 FYNNEI. With V trimmed by 8 bases and J by 0 bases, 9 bases remained unmatched. The RNA, roughly 0.45 to 1 ug, was put through reverse transcription using random hexamers. TCRdb fed the immunoSEQ multiplex PCR reads into MiXCR, producing one record per CDR3 protein. Of around 150,000 distinct CDR3 sequences listed, under 97% were seen once; the top ten hold 0.084%. These data belong to a study of CD8 T cells in Susac syndrome. Study in general: Patients with Susac syndrome were therapy-naive, on corticosteroids, or on intravenous immunoglobulin alone at blood draw.

The sequence was obtained from a human donor with Susac syndrome. This chain links TRBV2 with TRBJ2-1; TRBD2 matches 8 bases. Input material: CD4+ T cells from PBMCs. This CDR3 reads CASGLLAASSYNEQFF. The CDR3 DNA sequence: TGTGCCAGCGGCCTACTAGCGGCGAGCTCCTACAATGAGCAGTTCTTC.